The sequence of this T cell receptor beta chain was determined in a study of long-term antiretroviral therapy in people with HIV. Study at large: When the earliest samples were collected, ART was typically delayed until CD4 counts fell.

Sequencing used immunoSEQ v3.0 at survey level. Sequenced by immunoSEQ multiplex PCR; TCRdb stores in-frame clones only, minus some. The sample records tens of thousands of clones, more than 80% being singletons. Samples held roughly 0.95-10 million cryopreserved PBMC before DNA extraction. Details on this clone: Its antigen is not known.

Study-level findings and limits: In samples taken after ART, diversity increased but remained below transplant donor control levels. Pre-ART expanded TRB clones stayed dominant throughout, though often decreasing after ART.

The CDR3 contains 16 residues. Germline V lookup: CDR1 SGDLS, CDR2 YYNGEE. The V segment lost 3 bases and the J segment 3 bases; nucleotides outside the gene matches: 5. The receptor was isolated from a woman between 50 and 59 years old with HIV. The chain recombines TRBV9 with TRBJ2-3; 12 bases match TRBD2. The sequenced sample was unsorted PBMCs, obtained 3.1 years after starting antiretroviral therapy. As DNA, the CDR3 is TGTGCCAGCAGCGCGATACTAGCGGGGGGTACAGATACGCAGTATTTT. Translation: CASSAILAGGTDTQYF.